This entry is about one T cell receptor (beta chain). No antigen is known for it. The record originates from a study of T cell responses to AZD1222 COVID-19 vaccine. As for the study in general: Both about-4-week and about-12-week second-dose recipients were combined.

Trimming removed 3 bases from V and 4 bases from J, with 12 bases in between. This CDR3 contains 14 residues. Per germline, CDR1 MDHEN and CDR2 SYDVKM. Study-level points and caveats: Baseline seropositivity characterized only a handful of AZD1222 recipients. An increase in Spike-specific TCR breadth and depth was observed after two AZD1222 doses. There were mostly white British donors and more females than males, and clonal diversity was possibly underestimated.

Clones were sequenced by immunoSEQ multiplex PCR, and TCRdb holds only the in-frame ones, with some missing. The top ten hold about 13% of the sample, which has tens of thousands of clones, 85% seen once. The specimen was peripheral blood, collected on day 0 of AZD1222 vaccination. The rearrangement joins TRBV28 to TRBJ1-1; D unresolved. The source of this sequence is an adult in good health. The CDR3 coding sequence is TGTGCCAGCAGTTTGGGCCAGCCGGTCACTGAAGCTTTCTTT. As protein: CASSLGQPVTEAFF. Supplemented by reference TRBV28 and TRBJ1-1, the full variable domain reads DVKVTQSSRYLVKRTGEKVFLECVQDMDHENMFWYRQDPGLGLRLIYFSYDVKMKEKGDIPEGYSVSREKKERFSLILESASTNQTSMYLCASSLGQPVTEAFFGQGTRLTVV.